Below, one T cell receptor (beta chain) is given with its context. The antigen is undetermined. TCRdb re-called the 5' RACE reads and gives one entry per CDR3 protein, without DNA. This sample carries a few hundred thousand distinct CDR3 sequences, with 2% to 3% going to the ten biggest clones. The data derive from a study of monozygotic twins with inflammatory bowel disease. The study, taken as a whole, reports: Whether twins were concordant or discordant made no difference to repertoire similarity, possibly from limited power.

The clonotype was recovered from a human donor with ulcerative colitis or Crohn's disease, or a healthy co-twin of an affected twin (not recorded which). The sample consisted of blood.

The CDR3 loop reads CASSAGLAGAGELFF. The chain is built from TRBV6-1 and TRBJ2-2; TCRdb reports TRBD2, a call that lacks DNA to check it against. Per the germline V gene, CDR1 is MNHNS and CDR2 is SASEGT. The CDR3 has 15 amino acids.